Following are 22 T cell receptor beta chains from one sample sequenced in a study of graft-versus-host responses after intestinal transplantation. No antigens are known for them. Assay used: immunoSEQ multiplex PCR; TCRdb lists only in-frame clones, some missing. Here the sample spans roughly 99,000 clones, roughly 87% being singletons. The input for sequencing was unstimulated CD4+ T cells sorted from spleen or lymph node cells, taken before transplant. All receptors derive from a human donor who was the organ donor for an intestinal transplant.

The CDR3 DNA reads TGTGCCAGTAGTATAGAAGTCCTGACAGATACGCAGTATTTT. Protein sequence: CASSIEVLTDTQYF. The chain combines TRBV19 with TRBJ2-3; D remains ambiguous. V shed 0 bases and J shed 3 bases, with 7 bases lying between them. The germline V gene encodes CDR1 LNHDA and CDR2 SQIVND (reference sequence). The CDR3 loop spans 14 amino acids.

This chain connects TRBV10-3 to TRBJ2-1; 8 bases are shared with TRBD1. Per germline, CDR1 ENHRY and CDR2 SYGVKD. The V segment lost 4 bases and the J segment 5 bases; nucleotides outside the gene matches: 1. This CDR3 contains 13 residues. The CDR3 region is CAISGGQDNEQFF. For the CDR3, the DNA is TGTGCCATCAGTGGGGGACAGGACAATGAGCAGTTCTTC.

The chain is built from TRBV7-9 and TRBJ2-4; D might be TRBD2 (5 bases). Between the trimmed V and J ends, which lost 5 bases and 9 bases, there was a span of 8 bases. CDR3 length: 11 amino acids. Germline V gene data show CDR1 as SEHNR and CDR2 as FQNEAQ (reference sequence). The DNA for the CDR3 is TGTGCCAGCAGCGGGAGCGGCATTCAGTACTTC. This sequence encodes CASSGSGIQYF.

J is TRBJ1-4 and V is TRBV7-3; perhaps TRBD1 as D (6 bases). CDR1 is SGHTA and CDR2 is FQGTGA in the germline V gene. V lost 2 bases and J 0 bases, leaving 13 bases between the germline ends. CDR3 length: 17 amino acids. CDR3 nucleotide sequence: TGTGCCAGCAGCTTAGGGCATAGGGGGTCAACTAATGAAAAACTGTTTTTT. Its translation: CASSLGHRGSTNEKLFF.

This CDR3 reads CASRRLDLRTDTQYF. DNA of the CDR3: TGTGCCAGCAGGCGTTTGGACCTTCGCACAGATACGCAGTATTTT. V gene TRBV27 combines with J gene TRBJ2-3; no clear D. The germline V and J ends were trimmed by 6 bases and 1 base, with 14 bases remaining between them. The CDR3 totals 15 residues. Germline-derived CDR1 and CDR2 are MNHEY and SMNVEV (reference sequence).

This clone was observed a few times. The J gene is TRBJ1-6, the V gene TRBV14; the match to TRBD1 covers 9 bases. The CDR3 is 15 amino acids. J was trimmed by 6 bases and V by 4 bases; bases with no gene match: 4. Germline V CDR1 and CDR2: SGHDN, FVKESK. The CDR3 sequence: CASSLLDRGNSPLHF. In nucleotides, the CDR3 is TGTGCCAGCAGCCTTCTGGACAGGGGTAATTCACCCCTCCACTTT.

The chain uses TRBV6-5 and TRBJ1-2; D might be TRBD1 (6 bases). V lost 6 bases to trimming and J lost 1 base, with 9 bases between them. The CDR3 consists of 13 residues. Germline V gene data show CDR1 as MNHEY and CDR2 as SVGAGI. This CDR3 is CASRGRGNYGYTF. The CDR3 DNA reads as TGTGCCAGCAGAGGCAGGGGTAACTATGGCTACACCTTC.

The rearrangement links TRBV29-1 to TRBJ2-7; 9 bases align to TRBD1. J was trimmed by 3 bases and V by 7 bases; bases with no gene match: 7. The CDR3 has 13 amino acids. Germline CDR1 and CDR2: SQVTM and ANQGSEA. The CDR3 DNA sequence: TGCAGCGCCGGAGCGGGACAGGGCTACGAGCAGTACTTC. Translated, it gives CSAGAGQGYEQYF.

V and J are TRBV27 and TRBJ2-3; D not certain. Between the trimmed V and J ends, which lost 0 bases and 4 bases, there was a span of 5 bases. Germline V lookup: CDR1 MNHEY, CDR2 SMNVEV (reference sequence). The CDR3 is made up of 13 amino acids. Here the CDR3 DNA reads TGTGCCAGCAGTTTATCGGTTCCAGATACGCAGTATTTT. This translates into CASSLSVPDTQYF.

The rearrangement uses TRBV2 and TRBJ1-5; a possible D gene is TRBD1 (5 bases). CDR3 length equals 15 residues. The V end was cut by 6 bases, the J end by 2 bases, with 14 bases between. Germline V CDR1 and CDR2: SNHLY, FYNNEI. CDR3 protein: CASRGQVGGNQPQHF. CDR3 nucleotide sequence: TGTGCCAGCAGGGGTCAGGTGGGGGGCAATCAGCCCCAGCATTTT.

The V and J genes are TRBV18 and TRBJ1-3; D unclear. The V and J ends lost 0 bases and 1 base respectively, with 13 bases between them. The germline V gene has CDR1 KGHSH and CDR2 LQKENI. The CDR3 has 17 residues. In DNA, the CDR3 is TGTGCCAGCTCACCACCATCCGGACGTCAATCTGGAAACACCATATATTTT. Its translation: CASSPPSGRQSGNTIYF.

The rearrangement uses TRBV7-9 and TRBJ2-1; TRBD2 agrees at 13 bases. The J segment lost 3 bases and the V segment lost 3 bases, leaving 2 bases of the junction unmatched. In germline, CDR1 is SEHNR, CDR2 FQNEAQ (reference sequence). The CDR3 spans 16 residues. Here the CDR3 DNA reads TGTGCCAGCAGCTTGACTAGCGGGGGGTTCTACAATGAGCAGTTCTTC. It yields the protein CASSLTSGGFYNEQFF.

The V and J genes are TRBV6-1 and TRBJ1-3; unclear D gene. CDR1 and CDR2 (germline): MNHNS, SASEGT. The CDR3 contains 16 residues. Trimming took 1 base from V and 0 from J, leaving 10 bases between them. The DNA of the CDR3 is TGTGCCAGCAGTGAAGGAATCCTCTCCTCTGGAAACACCATATATTTT. It codes for CASSEGILSSGNTIYF.

This chain joins TRBV19 and TRBJ1-2, with 7 bases fitting TRBD1. V shed 3 bases, J shed 3 bases, and the junction held 4 bases outside the gene matches. Germline CDR1 is LNHDA and CDR2 is SQIVND (reference sequence). This CDR3 has 14 amino acids. The CDR3 loop is CASSIGDRDYGYTF. CDR3 in DNA: TGTGCCAGTAGTATTGGGGACAGAGACTATGGCTACACCTTC. Full variable domain (missing parts from reference TRBV19 and TRBJ1-2): DGGITQSPKYLFRKEGQNVTLSCEQNLNHDAMYWYRQDPGQGLRLIYYSQIVNDFQKGDIAEGYSVSREKKESFPLTVTSAQKNPTAFYLCASSIGDRDYGYTFGSGTRLTVV.

V is TRBV7-9 and J is TRBJ1-2, with TRBD1 matching over 8 bases. The CDR3 runs 13 residues. Germline CDR1 SEHNR, CDR2 FQNEAQ (reference sequence). The ends lost 7 bases at V and 7 bases at J; junction bases unmatched: 8. CDR3 DNA: TGTGCCAGCACAACCGGGACAGGTTTTGGCTACACCTTC. This codes for CASTTGTGFGYTF.

V usage is TRBV5-1 and J usage is TRBJ2-2; 9 nucleotides align to TRBD1. Germline CDR1 SGHRS, CDR2 YFSETQ. The CDR3 spans 15 residues. Germline trimming cut 1 base from V and 4 bases from J; bases unmatched to any gene: 2. This chain's CDR3 is CASSLIQGATGELFF. The CDR3 DNA is TGCGCCAGCAGCTTGATACAGGGGGCCACCGGGGAGCTGTTTTTT.

The rearrangement uses TRBV19 and TRBJ2-3; perhaps TRBD2 as D (6 bases). Germline V lookup: CDR1 LNHDA, CDR2 SQIVND (reference sequence). V was clipped by 3 bases and J by 8 bases, with 15 bases between them. The CDR3 length is 14 residues. The CDR3 loop is CASSIVGTGVTQYF. As DNA, the CDR3 is TGTGCCAGTAGTATTGTCGGGACGGGGGTTACGCAGTATTTT.

This rearrangement joins TRBV5-1 to TRBJ2-5, with 7 bases matching TRBD2. Trimming cost V 5 bases and J 5 bases; bases outside gene matches: 12. Germline assignment: CDR1 SGHRS and CDR2 YFSETQ. The CDR3 covers 15 residues. The CDR3: CASRTRGGEVETQYF. CDR3 nucleotide sequence: TGCGCCAGCAGGACCCGTGGGGGGGAAGTCGAGACCCAGTACTTC.

The J gene is TRBJ2-5, the V gene TRBV18, with 11 positions matching TRBD1. Gene TRBJ2-7 matches the end of the DNA better, so the J call may be wrong. Germline V gene data show CDR1 as KGHSH and CDR2 as LQKENI. This CDR3 has 15 residues. The CDR3 is CASSPPGTGGYEQYF. CDR3 in DNA: TGTGCCAGCTCACCCCCCGGGACAGGGGGGTACGAGCAGTACTTC.

The chain links TRBV5-5 to TRBJ1-2, with a possible D match to TRBD1 (6 bases). Trimming left V 4 bases short and J 8 bases short, with 12 bases between. There are 12 residues in the CDR3. In germline, CDR1 is SGHKS, CDR2 YYEKEE (reference sequence). The CDR3 DNA sequence: TGTGCCAGCAGCCTACTACAGGGCGGCTACACCTTC. This codes for CASSLLQGGYTF. Full variable domain (missing parts from reference TRBV5-5 and TRBJ1-2): DAGVTQSPTHLIKTRGQQVTLRCSPISGHKSVSWYQQVLGQGPQFIFQYYEKEERGRGNFPDRFSARQFPNYSSELNVNALLLGDSALYLCASSLLQGGYTFGSGTRLTVV.

The chain employs TRBV19 and TRBJ2-5, with D perhaps matching TRBD2 (6 bases). The J call is in doubt because the DNA end fits TRBJ2-7 better. Germline V lookup: CDR1 LNHDA, CDR2 SQIVND (reference sequence). The CDR3 length is 14 residues. CDR3 DNA sequence: TGTGCCAGTAGTGGGGGGACTGCCGCCTACGAGCAGTACTTC. Translating it yields CASSGGTAAYEQYF.

The V and J genes are TRBV7-3 and TRBJ1-1; D perhaps matches TRBD1 (6 bases). Germline-derived CDR1 and CDR2 are SGHTA and FQGTGA. V was pared by 6 bases and J by 4 bases, with 12 bases between. The CDR3 runs to 13 residues. CDR3 in amino acids: CASSPGAGTEAFF. Here the CDR3 DNA reads TGTGCCAGCAGTCCGGGGGCCGGCACTGAAGCTTTCTTT.